The clone carrying this T cell receptor (beta chain) was counted only a few times. Its specificity is not known. Germline V gene lookup returns CDR1 ENHRY and CDR2 SYGVKD. V dropped 4 bases and J dropped 4 bases, with 17 bases sitting between them. CDR3 length: 17 amino acids. These data belong to a study of human T cells and chemical hapten exposure. Study summary: Sensitization applied 2% DPC to approximately 2 cm by approximately 2 cm of upper inner arm skin.

Study-wide results and limits: Counts of TCRs above 1 in 1000 frequency stayed unchanged with DPC sensitization.

Original processing methods: With a range of about 23,224 to 700,000, the median per sample was around 96,000 TCRs. TCRdb re-analysed the RACE reads in MiXCR, keeping a single row per CDR3 protein. For this entry, the V and J calls and clone size follow TCRdb and not the study's own pipeline. This table has just over 350,000 distinct CDR3 sequences, under 6.5% appearing once. Stated time point: patch test 2, 6 weeks after DPC sensitization. Treatment described: therapeutic diphenylcyclopropenone sensitization with weekly scalp DPC. The authors extracted total RNA from unfractionated whole blood. This chain uses TRBV10-3 with TRBJ1-6; TRBD1 is a possible D gene (6 bases). The sequence was obtained from a woman younger than 35 with alopecia areata. Some clones in this sample may be carry-over from other donors' samples. The material sequenced was whole blood, taken in connection with sensitization to the hapten diphenylcyclopropenone (DPC). The chain's CDR3 is CAISGPSGRGYNSPLHF. The CDR3 nucleotides read TGTGCCATCAGTGGCCCCTCGGGGAGGGGGTATAATTCACCCCTCCACTTT.